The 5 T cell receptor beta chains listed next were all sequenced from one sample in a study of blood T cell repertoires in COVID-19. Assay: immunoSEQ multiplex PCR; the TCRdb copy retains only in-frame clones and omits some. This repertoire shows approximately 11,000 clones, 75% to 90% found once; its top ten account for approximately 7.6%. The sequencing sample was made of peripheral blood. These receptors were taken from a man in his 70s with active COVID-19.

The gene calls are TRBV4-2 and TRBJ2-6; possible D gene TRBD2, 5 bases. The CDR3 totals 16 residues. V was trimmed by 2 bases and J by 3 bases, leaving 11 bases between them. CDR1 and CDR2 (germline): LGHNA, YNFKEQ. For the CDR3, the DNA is TGTGCCAGCAGCCAAATGCCAGAGGGTGGGGCCAACGTCCTGACTTTC. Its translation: CASSQMPEGGANVLTF.

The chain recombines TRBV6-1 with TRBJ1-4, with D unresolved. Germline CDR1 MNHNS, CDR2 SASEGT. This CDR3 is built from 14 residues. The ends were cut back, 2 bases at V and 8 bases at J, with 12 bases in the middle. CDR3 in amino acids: CASSESPESEKLFF. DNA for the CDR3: TGTGCCAGCAGTGAAAGCCCTGAGTCGGAAAAACTGTTTTTT.

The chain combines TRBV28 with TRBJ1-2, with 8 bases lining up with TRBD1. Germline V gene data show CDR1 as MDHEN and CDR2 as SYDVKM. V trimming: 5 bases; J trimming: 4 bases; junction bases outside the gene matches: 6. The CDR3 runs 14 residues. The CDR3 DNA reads TGTGCCAGCAGTCCGCAGGGGGCATTCTATGGCTACACCTTC. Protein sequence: CASSPQGAFYGYTF.

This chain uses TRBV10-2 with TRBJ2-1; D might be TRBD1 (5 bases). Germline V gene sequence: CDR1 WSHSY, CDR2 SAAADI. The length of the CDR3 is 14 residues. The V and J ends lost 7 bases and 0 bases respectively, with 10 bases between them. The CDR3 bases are TGCGCCAGCAAGGGGCTGAACTCCTACAATGAGCAGTTCTTC. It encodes CASKGLNSYNEQFF.

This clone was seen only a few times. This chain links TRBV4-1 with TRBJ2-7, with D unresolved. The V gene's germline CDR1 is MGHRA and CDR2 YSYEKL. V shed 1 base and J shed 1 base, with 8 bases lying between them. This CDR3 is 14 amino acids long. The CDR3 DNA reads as TGCGCCAGCAGCCAAGGAGGATTGTCCTACGAGCAGTACTTC. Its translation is CASSQGGLSYEQYF.